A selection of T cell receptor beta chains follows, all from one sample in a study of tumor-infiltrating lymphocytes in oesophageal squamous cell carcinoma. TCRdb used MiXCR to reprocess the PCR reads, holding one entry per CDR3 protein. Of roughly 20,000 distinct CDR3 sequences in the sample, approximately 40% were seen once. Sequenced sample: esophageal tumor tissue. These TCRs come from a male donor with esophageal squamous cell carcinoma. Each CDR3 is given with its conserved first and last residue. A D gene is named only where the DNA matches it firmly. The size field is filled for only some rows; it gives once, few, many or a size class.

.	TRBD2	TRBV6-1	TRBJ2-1	CASSRPSGRANEQFF	TGTGCCAGCAGTCGCCCTAGCGGGAGGGCCAATGAGCAGTTCTTC
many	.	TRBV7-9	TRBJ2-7	CASSLDRSVAAEQYF	TGTGCCAGCAGCTTAGATAGGAGCGTAGCCGCTGAGCAGTACTTC
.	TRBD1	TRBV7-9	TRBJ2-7	CASSWTGGAHNEQYF	TGTGCCAGCAGCTGGACAGGGGGCGCCCACAATGAGCAGTACTTC
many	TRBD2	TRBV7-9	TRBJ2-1	CASSFLAGNEQFF	TGTGCCAGCAGCTTCCTAGCGGGCAATGAGCAGTTCTTC
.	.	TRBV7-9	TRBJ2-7	CASSLVRVDEQYF	TGTGCCAGCAGCTTAGTTCGGGTCGACGAGCAGTACTTC
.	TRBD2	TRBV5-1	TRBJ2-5	CASSFSREGETQYF	TGCGCCAGCAGCTTTTCCAGGGAGGGGGAGACCCAGTACTTC
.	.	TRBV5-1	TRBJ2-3	CASSAGQTSTDTQYF	TGCGCCAGCAGCGCAGGACAGACCAGCACAGATACGCAGTATTTT
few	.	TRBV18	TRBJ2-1	CASSPEVGEQFF	TGTGCCAGCTCACCAGAGGTAGGGGAGCAGTTCTTC
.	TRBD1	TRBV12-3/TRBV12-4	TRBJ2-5	CASSKGDRGETQYF	TGTGCCAGCAGTAAGGGGGACAGGGGAGAGACCCAGTACTTC
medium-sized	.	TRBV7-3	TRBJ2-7	CASSLSGGDEQYF	TGTGCCAGCAGCTTATCCGGGGGTGACGAGCAGTACTTC
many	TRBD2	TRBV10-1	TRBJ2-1	CASSVLAGSYNEQFF	TGCGCCAGCAGCGTTCTAGCGGGCAGCTACAATGAGCAGTTCTTC
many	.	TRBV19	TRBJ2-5	CASSTPGDQETQYF	TGTGCCAGTAGTACCCCGGGGGATCAAGAGACCCAGTACTTC
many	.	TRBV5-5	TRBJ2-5	CASSWNQETQYF	TGTGCCAGCAGCTGGAACCAAGAGACCCAGTACTTC
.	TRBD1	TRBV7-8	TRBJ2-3	CASSLPETGTEYTDTQYF	TGTGCCAGCAGCTTACCCGAGACCGGGACAGAATACACAGATACGCAGTATTTT
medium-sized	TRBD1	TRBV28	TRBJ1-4	CASSSDRAFEKLFF	TGTGCCAGCAGCTCGGACAGGGCATTTGAAAAACTGTTTTTT
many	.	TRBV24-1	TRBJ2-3	CATSDLHGTTPDTQYF	TGTGCCACCAGTGATTTGCACGGGACGACACCAGATACGCAGTATTTT
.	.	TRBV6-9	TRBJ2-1	CASSPRNNEQFF	TGTGCCAGCAGTCCCAGAAACAATGAGCAGTTCTTC
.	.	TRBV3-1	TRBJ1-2	CASSRDDYGYTF	TGTGCCAGCAGCCGGGATGACTATGGCTACACCTTC
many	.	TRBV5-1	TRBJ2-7	CASSLDGQNYEQYF	TGCGCCAGCAGCTTGGACGGACAGAACTACGAGCAGTACTTC
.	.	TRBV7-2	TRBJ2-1	CASSLNLGRSNEQFF	TGTGCCAGCAGCTTAAACCTTGGACGAAGCAATGAGCAGTTCTTC
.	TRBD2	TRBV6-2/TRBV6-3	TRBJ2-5	CASRNSGVQETQYF	TGTGCCAGCAGAAACAGCGGGGTCCAAGAGACCCAGTACTTC
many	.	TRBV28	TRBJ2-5	CASSWGREQETQYF	TGTGCCAGCAGTTGGGGACGGGAACAAGAGACCCAGTACTTC
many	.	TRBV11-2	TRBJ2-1	CASSSGPGPRVGYNEQFF	TGTGCCAGCAGCTCAGGACCGGGACCTAGGGTGGGCTACAATGAGCAGTTCTTC
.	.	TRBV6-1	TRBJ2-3	CASSSGATQYF	TGTGCCAGCTCTTCGGGGGCAACGCAGTATTTT
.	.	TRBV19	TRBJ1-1	CASSNRQNTEAFF	TGTGCCAGTAGTAATCGCCAGAACACTGAAGCTTTCTTT
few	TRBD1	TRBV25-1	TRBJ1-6	CASSADRTGTSYNSPLHF	TGTGCCAGCAGTGCGGATAGGACAGGGACTTCCTATAATTCACCCCTCCACTTT
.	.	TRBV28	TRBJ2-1	CASSFSNEQFF	TGTGCCAGCAGTTTTTCCAATGAGCAGTTCTTC
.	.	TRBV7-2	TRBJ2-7	CASSLVYPYEQYF	TGTGCCAGCAGCTTGGTGTATCCCTACGAGCAGTACTTC
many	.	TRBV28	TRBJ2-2	CASSFIRDGYTGELFF	TGTGCCAGCAGTTTTATCCGGGACGGGTACACCGGGGAGCTGTTTTTT
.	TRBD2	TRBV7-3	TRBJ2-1	CASSYGGLEGNEQFF	TGTGCCAGCAGCTACGGGGGACTAGAGGGCAATGAGCAGTTCTTC
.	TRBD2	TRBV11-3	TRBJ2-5	CASSSGTSGSGETQYF	TGTGCCAGCAGCTCCGGGACTAGCGGGAGTGGGGAGACCCAGTACTTC
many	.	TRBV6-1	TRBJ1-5	CASSRNGAQGQPQHF	TGTGCCAGCAGTCGAAATGGGGCGCAGGGTCAGCCCCAGCATTTT
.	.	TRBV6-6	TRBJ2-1	CASSYSVGGGSGQFF	TGTGCCAGCAGTTACTCTGTGGGAGGGGGGTCGGGGCAGTTCTTC
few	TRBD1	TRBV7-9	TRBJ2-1	CASSRGQGVYEQFF	TGTGCTAGCAGTCGGGGACAGGGTGTCTATGAGCAGTTCTTC
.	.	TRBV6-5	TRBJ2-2	CASSEPSDTGELFF	TGTGCCAGCAGTGAACCTTCAGACACCGGGGAGCTGTTTTTT
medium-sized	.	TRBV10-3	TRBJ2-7	CAISEPLKGGEQYF	TGTGCCATCAGTGAACCCCTTAAGGGGGGAGAGCAGTACTTC
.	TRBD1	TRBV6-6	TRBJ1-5	CASSVWDSAGQPQHF	TGTGCCAGCAGTGTATGGGACAGCGCAGGCCAGCCCCAGCATTTT
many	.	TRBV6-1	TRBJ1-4	CASSDSWGSNEKLFF	TGTGCCAGCAGTGATAGTTGGGGTTCTAATGAAAAACTGTTTTTT
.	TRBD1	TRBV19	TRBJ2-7	CASSSGTGGSYEQYF	TGTGCCAGTAGTAGCGGGACAGGGGGCTCCTACGAGCAGTACTTC
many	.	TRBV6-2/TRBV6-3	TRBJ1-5	CASSYIQGRPQHF	TGTGCCAGCAGTTACATACAGGGTAGGCCCCAGCATTTT
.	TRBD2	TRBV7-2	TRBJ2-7	CASSSSTSTLLGASYEQYF	TGTGCCAGCAGCTCCTCGACTAGCACCCTCCTAGGGGCTTCCTACGAGCAGTACTTT
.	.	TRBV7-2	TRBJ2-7	CASRPPGVPEQYF	TGTGCCAGCAGGCCACCTGGAGTTCCCGAGCAGTACTTC
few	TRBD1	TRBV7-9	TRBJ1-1	CASSLDGTGREAFF	TGTGCCAGCAGCTTAGATGGGACAGGACGTGAAGCTTTCTTT
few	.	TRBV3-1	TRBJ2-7	CASSQDGYEQYF	TGTGCCAGCAGCCAAGATGGCTACGAGCAGTACTTC
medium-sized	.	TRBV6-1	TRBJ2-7	CASSEVGGREQYF	TGTGCCAGCAGTGAAGTGGGTGGCAGGGAGCAGTACTTC
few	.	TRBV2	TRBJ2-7	CASSYLGEQYF	TGTGCCAGCAGTTACCTTGGCGAGCAGTACTTC